Presented here are 23 T cell receptor beta chains from one specimen sequenced in a study of blood T cell repertoires in COVID-19. TCRdb keeps only in-frame clones here, not all; method: immunoSEQ multiplex PCR. The table records approximately 53,000 clones, 80% to 85% of them present only once. Sequencing used peripheral blood. These receptors were obtained from an elderly woman with COVID-19, enrolled during active disease.

The chain uses TRBV19 and TRBJ2-7, with D maybe TRBD1 (7 bases). The CDR3 contains 14 residues. Trimming shortened V by 2 bases and J by 3 bases, and 11 bases separated the two germline ends. Germline CDR1 LNHDA, CDR2 SQIVND (reference sequence). In DNA, the CDR3 is TGTGCCAGTAGTATAATTCAGGGGGGCTACGAGCAGTACTTC. Translating gives CASSIIQGGYEQYF.

The V gene is TRBV30, the J gene TRBJ2-3, with D maybe TRBD2 (7 bases). There are 15 residues in the CDR3. Germline CDR1 GTSNPN, CDR2 SVGIG (reference sequence). Trimming took off 1 base at V and 0 bases at J, with 11 bases between the two ends. CDR3 residues: CAWSEGGASTDTQYF. The CDR3 nucleotides read TGTGCCTGGAGTGAAGGGGGGGCTAGCACAGATACGCAGTATTTT.

This clone was recorded a few times. J is TRBJ2-1 and V is TRBV6-5; 9 bases fit TRBD1. V dropped 4 bases and J dropped 4; count of bases not matched to a gene: 5. CDR1 is MNHEY and CDR2 is SVGAGI in the germline V gene. The CDR3 consists of 15 residues. CDR3 bases: TGTGCCAGCAGTTTAGGACAGGGGCCATACAATGAGCAGTTCTTC. It is translated as CASSLGQGPYNEQFF.

V gene TRBV2 combines with J gene TRBJ2-1; D is possibly TRBD2 (6 bases). CDR1 and CDR2 (germline): SNHLY, FYNNEI. V was pared by 0 bases and J by 7 bases, with 16 bases between. The CDR3 consists of 16 residues. CDR3 in amino acids: CASSEARDVLINEQFF. CDR3 nucleotide sequence: TGTGCCAGCAGTGAAGCGCGGGACGTCCTTATTAATGAGCAGTTCTTC. Looking up the rest from reference TRBV2 and TRBJ2-1 gives the full variable domain: EPEVTQTPSHQVTQMGQEVILRCVPISNHLYFYWYRQILGQKVEFLVSFYNNEISEKSEIFDDQFSVERPDGSNFTLKIRSTKLEDSAMYFCASSEARDVLINEQFFGPGTRLTVL.

The chain uses TRBV18 and TRBJ2-1, with 11 bases identical to TRBD2. V trimming: 1 base; J trimming: 9 bases; junction bases outside the gene matches: 5. Germline CDR1 is KGHSH and CDR2 is LQKENI. There are 15 residues in the CDR3. CDR3 bases: TGTGCCAGCTCACCACTAGCGGGAGGGCCAGGTGAGCAGTTCTTC. This translates into CASSPLAGGPGEQFF.

This clone was observed a handful of times. The chain couples TRBV28 to TRBJ1-4, with 9 bases fitting TRBD1. Looked up from germline, CDR1 is MDHEN and CDR2 is SYDVKM. J lost 0 bases, V lost 6 bases, and 5 bases had no gene match. The CDR3 is made up of 16 amino acids. The DNA for the CDR3 is TGTGCCAGCAGCCGGACAGGGGCAACAACTAATGAAAAACTGTTTTTT. Its protein is CASSRTGATTNEKLFF.

The chain links TRBV30 to TRBJ1-1; 10 bases are a match to TRBD1. In germline, CDR1 is GTSNPN, CDR2 SVGIG (reference sequence). The CDR3 runs 14 residues. The J segment lost 5 bases and the V segment lost 3 bases, leaving 6 bases of the junction unmatched. The CDR3 coding sequence is TGTGCCTGGAGGCCCCCGGACAGGGGGACTGAAGCTTTCTTT. Translation gives CAWRPPDRGTEAFF. Full variable domain (missing parts from reference TRBV30 and TRBJ1-1): SQTIHQWPATLVQPVGSPLSLECTVEGTSNPNLYWYRQAAGRGLQLLFYSVGIGQISSEVPQNLSASRPQDRQFILSSKKLLLSDSGFYLCAWRPPDRGTEAFFGQGTRLTVV.

The V call is TRBV30, the J call TRBJ1-2; D not resolved. The germline V gene encodes CDR1 GTSNPN and CDR2 SVGIG (reference sequence). The CDR3 length is 14 residues. V was cut by 8 bases and J by 3 bases, with 19 bases left in between. The DNA of the CDR3 is TGTGCCCACCGGGGTGGGCCGACCTACTATGGCTACACCTTC. Protein product: CAHRGGPTYYGYTF.

This clone showed up just a few times. The chain is built from TRBV18 and TRBJ2-3; 8 bases are shared with TRBD2. The CDR3 is 16 amino acids. CDR1 and CDR2 (germline): KGHSH, LQKENI. V lost 3 bases and J lost 0; bases outside the gene matches: 5. The CDR3 DNA follows: TGTGCCAGCTCACCGATAGCGGGGCTGAGCACAGATACGCAGTATTTT. Translating it yields CASSPIAGLSTDTQYF.

This chain joins TRBV18 and TRBJ1-1; 8 bases align to TRBD1. V shed 2 bases, J shed 7 bases, and the junction held 9 bases outside the gene matches. Germline loops: CDR1 KGHSH, CDR2 LQKENI. This CDR3 region has 15 residues. CDR3 nucleotides: TGTGCCAGCTCACCAAGAGAGGCAGGGGGCGTTGAAGCTTTCTTT. This sequence encodes CASSPREAGGVEAFF.

The chain uses TRBV28 and TRBJ2-7, with 7 bases fitting TRBD1. CDR1 and CDR2 (germline): MDHEN, SYDVKM. CDR3 length equals 15 residues. V trimming: 5 bases; J trimming: 4 bases; junction bases outside the gene matches: 11. The CDR3 reads CASSLLRTGRYEQYF. The CDR3 DNA follows: TGTGCCAGCAGTCTACTCAGGACAGGCAGGTACGAGCAGTACTTC.

This chain uses TRBV20-1 with TRBJ2-5; 7 bases agree with TRBD1. V shed 6 bases, J shed 4 bases, and the junction held 2 bases outside the gene matches. The length of the CDR3 is 11 residues. Per germline, CDR1 DFQATT and CDR2 SNEGSKA (reference sequence). The CDR3 sequence: CSARQGETQYF. In nucleotides, the CDR3 is TGCAGTGCGCGACAGGGAGAGACCCAGTACTTC.

This clone was counted only a few times. V gene TRBV5-4 combines with J gene TRBJ1-3; D is perhaps TRBD1 (5 bases). With 4 bases removed from V and 4 bases from J, the gap between germline ends came to 18 bases. Per germline, CDR1 SGHNT and CDR2 YYREEE (reference sequence). The CDR3 has 16 amino acids. The CDR3: CASSVGPRDPGNTIYF. CDR3 nucleotides: TGTGCCAGCAGCGTGGGACCACGGGATCCCGGAAACACCATATATTTT.

J is TRBJ1-1 and V is TRBV6-2 or TRBV6-3, with unresolved D. From germline, CDR1 is MNHEY and CDR2 SVGEGT. V lost 9 bases and J lost 5, with 13 bases in between. This CDR3 region has 12 residues. CDR3 residues: CARSLGETEAFF. The CDR3 nucleotides read TGTGCCAGAAGCCTGGGCGAGACTGAAGCTTTCTTT.

The chain joins TRBV15 to TRBJ2-1, with TRBD2 matching 8 bases. CDR1 is LNHNV, CDR2 YYDKDF, per germline (reference sequence). This CDR3 is 17 amino acids long. V was clipped by 0 bases and J by 4 bases; unmatched bases: 8. The CDR3: CATSRDLASGSYNEQFF. The CDR3 nucleotides are TGTGCCACCAGCAGAGATCTCGCTAGCGGGTCTTACAATGAGCAGTTCTTC.

This clone has more than one count but fewer than ten. DNA for the CDR3: TGTGCCAGCAGCTTGGGGGCTGCGGACTATGGCTACACCTTC. It codes for CASSLGAADYGYTF. This chain connects TRBV7-9 to TRBJ1-2, with D tentatively TRBD1 (6 bases). With 3 bases removed from V and 3 bases from J, the gap between germline ends came to 11 bases. Germline V gene sequence: CDR1 SEHNR, CDR2 FQNEAQ (reference sequence). The CDR3 has 14 amino acids.

This clone was recorded only once. This chain links TRBV18 with TRBJ2-7; 10 bases are shared with TRBD1. Germline-derived CDR1 and CDR2 are KGHSH and LQKENI. V lost 3 bases to trimming and J lost 2 bases; unmatched junction nucleotides: 4. The CDR3 loop spans 15 amino acids. The CDR3 is CASSPPGTGAYEQYF. The CDR3 nucleotides read TGTGCCAGCTCACCTCCGGGGACAGGGGCCTACGAGCAGTACTTC.

The rearrangement joins TRBV29-1 to TRBJ2-3, with TRBD2 matching 14 bases. Germline loops: CDR1 SQVTM, CDR2 ANQGSEA. The CDR3 runs 18 residues. Trimming removed 6 bases from V and 1 base from J; junction bases left unmatched: 12. CDR3 sequence (DNA): TGCAGCGTACCGGGACTAGCGGGAGTAAGGGCCCGCACAGATACGCAGTATTTT. This sequence encodes CSVPGLAGVRARTDTQYF.

The rearrangement uses TRBV10-3 and TRBJ1-5, with TRBD1 as a possible D gene (6 bases). V lost 8 bases to trimming and J lost 4 bases, with 18 bases between them. CDR1 ENHRY and CDR2 SYGVKD come from the germline V gene. The CDR3 totals 15 residues. CDR3 loop: CAISPGGGGNQPQHF. DNA for the CDR3: TGTGCCATCTCCCCCGGGGGAGGGGGGAATCAGCCCCAGCATTTT.

This clone was detected only a few times. CDR3 DNA: TGTGCCAGCAGCTTAGAGTCGGGCTACGAGCAGTACTTC. This gives the protein CASSLESGYEQYF. The V gene is TRBV11-2, the J gene TRBJ2-7; D remains unclear. This CDR3 has 13 amino acids. Germline V gene data show CDR1 as SGHAT and CDR2 as FQNNGV. With 0 bases removed from V and 3 bases from J, the gap between germline ends came to 6 bases. The entire variable domain, with the rest obtained from reference TRBV11-2 and TRBJ2-7, is as follows: EAGVAQSPRYKIIEKRQSVAFWCNPISGHATLYWYQQILGQGPKLLIQFQNNGVVDDSQLPKDRFSAERLKGVDSTLKIQPAKLEDSAVYLCASSLESGYEQYFGPGTRLTVT.

V gene TRBV4-1 combines with J gene TRBJ2-7, with 7 bases fitting TRBD1. This CDR3 is 13 amino acids long. Germline V gene sequence: CDR1 MGHRA, CDR2 YSYEKL. The V gene end was trimmed by 0 bases and the J gene end by 11 bases; junction bases not matched to a gene: 7. This CDR3 is CASSQEPGTVEYF. In nucleotides, the CDR3 is TGCGCCAGCAGCCAAGAGCCCGGGACAGTGGAGTACTTC.

This clone was seen a single time. This chain connects TRBV6-2 or TRBV6-3 to TRBJ2-3; weak D call: TRBD2 (5 bases). Looked up from germline, CDR1 is MNHEY and CDR2 is SVGEGT. CDR3 length: 13 residues. The V end lost 4 bases, the J end lost 6 bases, and 11 bases lay between the germline ends. For the CDR3, the DNA is TGTGCCAGCAGTTTTGGCGGCGGGGATACGCAGTATTTT. Translating it yields CASSFGGGDTQYF.

This chain connects TRBV19 to TRBJ2-7; possibly TRBD1 for D (5 bases). The V end lost 0 bases, the J end lost 6 bases, and 18 bases lay between the germline ends. This CDR3 comprises 16 residues. CDR1 and CDR2 (germline): LNHDA, SQIVND (reference sequence). In DNA, the CDR3 is TGTGCCAGTAGTATAGATGAGACAGTCTTAACCCGCGAGCAGTACTTC. It is translated as CASSIDETVLTREQYF.